This is a list of T cell receptor beta chains from one sample in a study of blood T cell repertoires in COVID-19. Generated by immunoSEQ multiplex PCR, the TCRdb table keeps only in-frame clones and is missing some. The data show approximately 150,000 clones, about 80% seen once. Source material: peripheral blood. These receptors originate from a man between 50 and 59 years old with acute or convalescent COVID-19. Each CDR3 is given without its conserved first and last residue. The D gene is left open where the match is weak.

D gene: -; V gene: TRBV7-9; J gene: TRBJ2-1; CDR3 protein: ASSLGWDKSSNEQF
D gene: -; V gene: TRBV18; J gene: TRBJ1-1; CDR3 protein: ASSPGQGLNTEAF
D gene: TRBD2; V gene: TRBV5-4; J gene: TRBJ2-1; CDR3 protein: ASSTRGGRSYNEQF
D gene: -; V gene: TRBV24-1; J gene: TRBJ2-3; CDR3 protein: ATSELSTSTDTQY
D gene: -; V gene: TRBV19; J gene: TRBJ2-1; CDR3 protein: ASSNGGRNEQF
D gene: TRBD1; V gene: TRBV2; J gene: TRBJ1-5; CDR3 protein: ASEGGGNQPQH
D gene: -; V gene: TRBV5-1; J gene: TRBJ2-7; CDR3 protein: ASSLGGGLSYEQY
D gene: -; V gene: TRBV4-1; J gene: TRBJ2-1; CDR3 protein: ASSQASASYNEQF
D gene: TRBD2; V gene: TRBV5-4; J gene: TRBJ2-3; CDR3 protein: ASSLGGRGGAGTDTQY
D gene: -; V gene: TRBV19; J gene: TRBJ1-4; CDR3 protein: ASSTKRQTNEKLF
D gene: TRBD1; V gene: TRBV10-1; J gene: TRBJ2-5; CDR3 protein: ASSDRTGGVETQY
D gene: -; V gene: TRBV6-7; J gene: TRBJ2-5; CDR3 protein: ASRTVGARQETQY
D gene: -; V gene: TRBV7-2; J gene: TRBJ1-6; CDR3 protein: ASSKYREPYNSPLH
D gene: TRBD1; V gene: TRBV19; J gene: TRBJ1-5; CDR3 protein: ASSGTGGQPQH
D gene: -; V gene: TRBV7-3; J gene: TRBJ2-1; CDR3 protein: ASSPQVAYNEQF
D gene: TRBD2; V gene: TRBV2; J gene: TRBJ2-7; CDR3 protein: ASSDGTSGTYEQY
D gene: TRBD1; V gene: TRBV3-1/TRBV3-2; J gene: TRBJ2-7; CDR3 protein: ASSRAGTVSYEQY
D gene: -; V gene: TRBV30; J gene: TRBJ1-2; CDR3 protein: AWSVRGHGYT
D gene: -; V gene: TRBV10-3; J gene: TRBJ2-1; CDR3 protein: ANRPTGGATNEQF
D gene: -; V gene: TRBV29-1; J gene: TRBJ1-3; CDR3 protein: SVEVTASSGNTIY
D gene: -; V gene: TRBV19; J gene: TRBJ2-5; CDR3 protein: ASSISPGRGGQETQY
D gene: -; V gene: TRBV4-1; J gene: TRBJ1-5; CDR3 protein: ASSQDQYSNQPQH
D gene: TRBD1; V gene: TRBV6-5; J gene: TRBJ1-3; CDR3 protein: ASSYFGTGTGNTIY
D gene: -; V gene: TRBV10-3; J gene: TRBJ1-1; CDR3 protein: AIRESFTEAF
D gene: TRBD1; V gene: TRBV5-1; J gene: TRBJ1-2; CDR3 protein: ASSLPEGASWGYT
D gene: -; V gene: TRBV3-1/TRBV3-2; J gene: TRBJ1-2; CDR3 protein: ASSQDLLWHGYT